Below are 22 T cell receptor beta chains sequenced from a single sample in a study of T cells in Graves' hyperthyroidism and ophthalmopathy. Amplified regions were TCR beta CDR3 sequences from RNA transcripts. The TCR CDR3 first-round RT-PCR relied on the HTBI primer set. TCRdb re-called the multiplex PCR reads with MiXCR, one entry per CDR3 protein. The sample contains around 660,000 distinct CDR3 sequences, about 45% of which appear only once. Sequencing was performed on peripheral blood or thyroid tissue (not recorded which). The receptors originated from an adult man with Graves' disease, either hyperthyroidism or ophthalmopathy (not recorded which).

CDR3: CASSLGGTGVADTGELFF. The DNA of the CDR3 is TGTGCCAGCAGCTTAGGTGGGACAGGGGTTGCGGACACCGGGGAGCTGTTTTTT. V is TRBV7-8 and J is TRBJ2-2, with 10 bases that match TRBD1. CDR3 size: 18 residues. The V gene end was trimmed by 1 base and the J gene end by 3 bases; junction bases not matched to a gene: 8. Germline V gives CDR1 SGHVS, CDR2 FQNEAQ.

In this sample, this clonotype turned up a few times. The J gene is TRBJ1-5, the V gene TRBV24-1; 11 bases match TRBD1. The CDR3 sequence is 17 residues long. The germline gives CDR1 KGHDR, CDR2 SFDVKD. With V trimmed by 3 bases and J by 3 bases, 6 bases remained unmatched. In DNA form, the CDR3 reads TGTGCCACCAGTGATCCCGGGACAGGGGGAACCAATCAGCCCCAGCATTTT. Translated, it gives CATSDPGTGGTNQPQHF.

The table lists this clonotype with many counts. The chain employs TRBV10-3 and TRBJ1-1, with 7 bases identical to TRBD1. The CDR3 consists of 14 residues. The trim removed 2 bases at V and 0 bases at J, leaving 0 bases unmatched. The germline gives CDR1 ENHRY, CDR2 SYGVKD. The CDR3 here is CAISETGVNTEAFF. CDR3 bases: TGTGCCATCAGTGAGACAGGGGTGAACACTGAAGCTTTCTTT.

The genes are TRBV10-3 and TRBJ1-6, with a tentative D call TRBD1 (5 bases). The germline V gene encodes CDR1 ENHRY and CDR2 SYGVKD. The CDR3 spans 13 residues. Trimming removed 3 bases at V and 8 bases at J, with 8 bases between. The CDR3 here is CAISELGDSPLHF. In DNA form, the CDR3 reads TGTGCCATCAGTGAACTAGGGGATTCACCCCTCCACTTT.

This clonotype was seen more than once but under ten times. The chain joins TRBV5-1 to TRBJ2-7, with a tentative D call TRBD2 (6 bases). The CDR3 spans 15 residues. Trimming shortened V by 1 base and J by 2 bases, and 13 bases separated the two germline ends. Germline V gene sequence: CDR1 SGHRS, CDR2 YFSETQ. CDR3 loop: CASSLFGEATYEQYF. CDR3 DNA: TGCGCCAGCAGCTTGTTTGGGGAGGCGACCTACGAGCAGTACTTC.

Turning to this clonotype: This may come from a read error, since a much larger clone is one base off. This chain uses TRBV2 with TRBJ1-2, with D maybe TRBD1 (6 bases). Trimming removed 7 bases at V and 4 bases at J, with 16 bases between. CDR3 length equals 14 residues. In germline, CDR1 is SNHLY, CDR2 FYNNEI. CDR3 region: CASIDGGTVYGYTF. The CDR3 DNA reads as TGTGCCAGCATTGACGGGGGCACCGTCTATGGCTACACCTTC.

The chain uses TRBV9 and TRBJ1-4, with D hard to call. The length of the CDR3 is 14 residues. V dropped 0 bases and J dropped 7 bases, with 10 bases sitting between them. The germline gives CDR1 SGDLS, CDR2 YYNGEE. In DNA, the CDR3 is TGTGCCAGCAGCGTAGGCGGGGAAGGTGAAAAACTGTTTTTT. Translated, it gives CASSVGGEGEKLFF.

V is TRBV10-3 and J is TRBJ1-1, with D unclear. Germline CDR1 and CDR2: ENHRY and SYGVKD. This CDR3 is built from 13 residues. Trimming left V 7 bases short and J 3 bases short, with 12 bases between. CDR3 protein: CAIKLGLDTEAFF. The CDR3 bases are TGTGCCATCAAACTGGGCTTGGACACTGAAGCTTTCTTT.

The rearrangement links TRBV29-1 to TRBJ1-6; TRBD1 matches 7 bases. J was trimmed by 3 bases and V by 6 bases; bases with no gene match: 5. The CDR3 length is 14 residues. Germline loops: CDR1 SQVTM, CDR2 ANQGSEA. CDR3 in amino acids: CSVRRDSYNSPLHF. In DNA form, the CDR3 reads TGCAGCGTCCGGCGGGACAGCTATAATTCACCCCTCCACTTT. The complete variable domain, with remaining parts taken from reference TRBV29-1 and TRBJ1-6, reads SAVISQKPSRDICQRGTSLTIQCQVDSQVTMMFWYRQQPGQSLTLIATANQGSEATYESGFVIDKFPISRPNLTFSTLTVSNMSPEDSSIYLCSVRRDSYNSPLHFGNGTRLTVT.

On this clonotype itself: A read error may produce the germline difference seen at one junction end. The chain is built from TRBV25-1 and TRBJ1-1, with D possibly being TRBD1 (5 bases). The CDR3 is 13 residues long. Germline loops: CDR1 MGHDK, CDR2 SYGVNS. CDR3 coding DNA: TGTGCCAGTAGTGTAAGGGGAAGCACTGAAGCTTTCTTT. Its protein product is CASSVRGSTEAFF.

The V call is TRBV30, the J call TRBJ1-1; D is unclear. Between the trimmed V and J ends, which lost 2 bases and 1 base, there was a span of 8 bases. CDR1 is GTSNPN, CDR2 SVGIG, per germline (reference sequence). The CDR3 spans 13 residues. In DNA form, the CDR3 reads TGTGCCTGGAGTCTGGGTCAGAACACTGAAGCTTTCTTT. Encoded protein: CAWSLGQNTEAFF.

This clonotype has only one observation. The V and J genes are TRBV5-1 and TRBJ1-6; maybe TRBD1 (6 bases). V was shortened by 3 bases and J by 10 bases, with 14 bases between the two germline ends. From germline, CDR1 is SGHRS and CDR2 YFSETQ. The length of the CDR3 is 14 residues. This CDR3 reads CASSSGAGVSPLHF. CDR3 DNA sequence: TGCGCCAGCAGCTCGGGGGCAGGGGTATCACCCCTCCACTTT. Full variable domain (missing parts from reference TRBV5-1 and TRBJ1-6): KAGVTQTPRYLIKTRGQQVTLSCSPISGHRSVSWYQQTPGQGLQFLFEYFSETQRNKGNFPGRFSGRQFSNSRSEMNVSTLELGDSALYLCASSSGAGVSPLHFGNGTRLTVT.

The CDR3 region is CASSLVAGRGRWAFF. The DNA for the CDR3 is TGTGCCAGCAGCTTGGTCGCTGGACGGGGGAGATGGGCTTTCTTT. The rearrangement joins TRBV7-8 to TRBJ1-1, with D perhaps matching TRBD1 (5 bases). Trimming removed 3 bases at V and 11 bases at J, with 22 bases between. The CDR3 has 15 amino acids. Germline CDR1 and CDR2: SGHVS and FQNEAQ.

DNA for the CDR3: TGTGCCAGTAGAAAAGGGAACCGAGAAAAACTGTTTTTT. This gives the protein CASRKGNREKLFF. The chain combines TRBV19 with TRBJ1-4, with D unclear. Germline V gene lookup returns CDR1 LNHDA and CDR2 SQIVND (reference sequence). V lost 6 bases, J lost 8 bases, and 13 bases lay in between. The CDR3 totals 13 residues.

This clonotype occurred many times. V gene TRBV29-1 combines with J gene TRBJ1-1; perhaps TRBD1 as D (6 bases). From germline, CDR1 is SQVTM and CDR2 ANQGSEA. V gave up 4 bases and J gave up 1 base, with 16 bases separating them. The CDR3 sequence is 15 residues long. Written as DNA, the CDR3 is TGCAGCGTTGGCTTCTTGGGCAGGGGGAACACTGAAGCTTTCTTT. Amino acid sequence: CSVGFLGRGNTEAFF.

V and J are TRBV7-6 and TRBJ2-2; 8 bases fit TRBD1. Germline assignment: CDR1 SGHVS and CDR2 FNYEAQ. This CDR3 is built from 16 residues. Losses at the gene ends were 5 bases for V and 0 bases for J; bases not matched to a gene: 5. The CDR3 DNA sequence: TGTGCCAGCAGCGCGTACAGGGGGACGAACACCGGGGAGCTGTTTTTT. It translates to CASSAYRGTNTGELFF.

This clonotype was seen a handful of times. J is TRBJ1-1 and V is TRBV5-1; 11 nucleotides match TRBD1. Germline-derived CDR1 and CDR2 are SGHRS and YFSETQ. This CDR3 is built from 15 residues. V gave up 4 bases and J gave up 4 bases; unmatched junction bases: 6. The CDR3 loop reads CASSPGTGGTTEAFF. CDR3 DNA: TGCGCCAGCAGCCCTGGGACAGGGGGTACCACTGAAGCTTTCTTT.

The J gene is TRBJ1-1, the V gene TRBV25-1, with D maybe TRBD1 (6 bases). This CDR3 contains 12 residues. With 10 bases removed from V and 1 base from J, the gap between germline ends came to 10 bases. Germline CDR1 reads MGHDK; CDR2 reads SYGVNS. DNA for the CDR3: TGTGCCATGCAGACAGGGAACACTGAAGCTTTCTTT. This gives the protein CAMQTGNTEAFF.

This clonotype was detected ten times or more. The genes are TRBV29-1 and TRBJ1-1, with 7 bases aligning to TRBD1. V shed 5 bases and J 3 bases; nucleotides not matched to a gene: 3. The CDR3 runs to 12 residues. CDR1 is SQVTM and CDR2 is ANQGSEA in the germline V gene. The CDR3 here is CSVTQGDTEAFF. CDR3 nucleotide sequence: TGCAGCGTTACCCAGGGGGACACTGAAGCTTTCTTT.

This clonotype was picked up many times. The genes are TRBV10-3 and TRBJ2-7; 12 bases match TRBD2. CDR1 and CDR2 from the germline V gene are ENHRY and SYGVKD. The J segment lost 7 bases and the V segment lost 10 bases, leaving 8 bases of the junction unmatched. The CDR3 runs to 13 residues. The CDR3 DNA is TGTGCCAGCAGGACTAGCGGGACGGATGAGCAGTACTTC. Amino acid sequence: CASRTSGTDEQYF.

In its sample, this clonotype was seen a few times. The chain recombines TRBV5-1 with TRBJ1-4, with D unresolved. The CDR3 has 14 amino acids. Germline-derived CDR1 and CDR2 are SGHRS and YFSETQ. With 0 bases removed from V and 6 bases from J, the gap between germline ends came to 9 bases. CDR3 sequence: CASSLVVGDEKLFF. The CDR3 DNA reads as TGCGCCAGCAGCTTGGTTGTCGGCGATGAAAAACTGTTTTTT. Drawing the rest from reference TRBV5-1 and TRBJ1-4, the complete variable domain is KAGVTQTPRYLIKTRGQQVTLSCSPISGHRSVSWYQQTPGQGLQFLFEYFSETQRNKGNFPGRFSGRQFSNSRSEMNVSTLELGDSALYLCASSLVVGDEKLFFGSGTQLSVL.

This clonotype has a handful of counts. The chain combines TRBV7-8 with TRBJ1-6, with 10 bases fitting TRBD1. CDR1 and CDR2 from the germline V gene are SGHVS and FQNEAQ. The length of the CDR3 is 18 residues. Trimming at V came to 5 bases and at J to 5 bases, leaving 12 bases not matched to a gene. For the CDR3, the DNA is TGTGCCAGCAGCCCTATAGGGGGGACAGGGGCACATAATTCACCCCTCCACTTT. Translation gives CASSPIGGTGAHNSPLHF.